The sequence of this T cell receptor (beta chain) was determined in a study of shared clonotypes between healthy human individuals. Profiled with immunoSEQ multiplex PCR; TCRdb holds only in-frame clones, not every one. The sample lists more than 2 million clones, 93% occurring once. Overall study findings and caveats: At large depth, rarefaction still showed sorted-subset sequencing to be incomplete.

Terminally differentiated effector memory CD45RA+ cells were excluded from the naive CD8 cells, which were CD45RO-negative and positively selected for CCR7. For this clone: Its antigen remains unknown.

V lost 4 bases and J lost 5, with 20 bases in between. Germline-derived CDR1 and CDR2 are LNHNV and YYDKDF (reference sequence). The CDR3 spans 17 residues. This chain connects TRBV15 to TRBJ2-2; tentative D call: TRBD2 (6 bases). Material for sequencing was naive CD8+ T cells from PBMCs. This TCR came from a man younger than 30 in good health. Some clones in this sample may be carry-over from other donors' samples. CDR3 amino acids: CATSKDIGSIKTGELFF. DNA of the CDR3: TGTGCCACCAGCAAGGATATCGGGAGTATAAAGACCGGGGAGCTGTTTTTT.